This T cell receptor (beta chain) was recorded in a study of T cell changes during pregnancy in multiple sclerosis. Clones were sequenced by immunoSEQ multiplex PCR, and TCRdb holds only the in-frame ones, with some missing. The sample carries under 70,000 clones, 90% to 95% recorded once. The germline V gene encodes CDR1 SGHRS and CDR2 YFSETQ. V shed 0 bases and J shed 0 bases, with 9 bases lying between them. There are 15 residues in the CDR3. The chain couples TRBV5-1 to TRBJ1-1, with D maybe TRBD1 (5 bases). This clonotype originated in a female donor in good health, enrolled as a control in a pregnancy study. This sample comprised peripheral blood, obtained after pregnancy. The CDR3 region is CASSLGGAMNTEAFF. The CDR3 DNA reads as TGCGCCAGCAGCTTGGGTGGGGCGATGAACACTGAAGCTTTCTTT.